Sequencing of this TCR beta chain was carried out in a study of memory CD4+ T cells and cytomegalovirus serostatus. Study-wide background: Donors were healthy Belgian adults, under ten CMV seropositive and approximately 23 seronegative.

This clone is a singleton in its sample. Its target is not known. The sort gate was single viable CD3+CD4+CD8-CD45RO+ cells for memory CD4+ T cells. Sequencing used immunoSEQ multiplex PCR; TCRdb keeps in-frame clones, though not all of them. The sample consists of about 92,000 clones, about four fifths of them appearing once. Study outcomes and limitations: The CMV-associated TCR signature appears largely within the CD4+ memory repertoire. About 40% of the roughly 150 known CMV-associated TCRbeta sequences appeared in CD4+ memory.

The V gene lost 7 bases and the J gene lost 3 bases, with 16 bases spanning the gap. CDR1 and CDR2 from the germline V gene are SNHLY and FYNNEI. The CDR3 covers 14 residues. The chain is built from TRBV2 and TRBJ2-7; tentatively, D is TRBD2 (5 bases). The sequence came from an adult in good health and CMV-seropositive. Specimen: memory CD4+ T cells from blood. CDR3 DNA: TGTGCCAGCAACCAAGACTACTTCAACTACGAGCAGTACTTC. Translating gives CASNQDYFNYEQYF.